This TCR beta chain was sequenced for a study of shared clonotypes between healthy human individuals. Produced via immunoSEQ multiplex PCR; TCRdb's table is partial and in-frame only. This table holds over a million clones, 98% found once. The CDR3 consists of 16 residues. The germline V gene has CDR1 SGHRS and CDR2 YFSETQ. V lost 0 bases and J 6 bases, leaving 15 bases between the germline ends. The rearrangement links TRBV5-1 to TRBJ2-2; no reliable D call. Sequences were obtained from naive CD4+ T cells sorted from blood. Subset: CD45RA+ positively selected. This clonotype originated in a man aged 25-40 years in good health. The CDR3 DNA reads as TGCGCCAGCAGCTTGGGAAGCCCACTGCGGTCCGGGGAGCTGTTTTTT. Its protein product is CASSLGSPLRSGELFF.